This T cell receptor beta chain is from a study of blood T cell dynamics during melanoma immunotherapy. Germline V lookup: CDR1 KGHSH, CDR2 LQKENI. Trimming left V 3 bases short and J 4 bases short, with 9 bases between. The CDR3 loop spans 13 amino acids. The assay was immunoSEQ multiplex PCR, and TCRdb's table has in-frame clones only and misses some. The profile shows over 5,500 clones, about 78% of them singletons. As for this clone: Its antigen remains unknown.

Study-wide results and caveats: Clones driving repertoire changes may be melanoma-specific or general immune activation.

The time point: pre-treatment baseline. Prior systemic cancer therapy, immunosuppressant use and other active malignancies excluded patients. The sequence was collected from a human donor with melanoma. The chain carries TRBV18 and TRBJ1-1, with D hard to call. Material: blood, obtained from a patient treated with checkpoint blockade. The CDR3 region is CASSPGEGTEAFF. CDR3 in DNA: TGTGCCAGCTCACCCGGTGAGGGCACTGAAGCTTTCTTT.